A selection of T cell receptor beta chains follows, all from one sample in a study of regulatory T cells in long-lasting Graves disease. TCRdb processed the multiplex PCR reads anew with MiXCR; each CDR3 protein has one entry. Among hundreds of thousands of distinct CDR3 sequences listed, 15% to 20% were seen once. The data also belong to a second study, concerning T cells in Graves' hyperthyroidism and ophthalmopathy.

Specimen: peripheral blood mononuclear cells (PBMCs), collected at new diagnosis, from a patient treated with antithyroid drugs. Source of these receptors: a woman aged 25 to 45 with Graves disease. Both conserved end residues are part of each CDR3. The D gene is left open where the match is weak. Size values are once, few and many counts, or a class for expanded clones, and some rows have none.

>TRBV24-1|TRBD1|.|TRBJ1-5
CATSDETGGHNQPQHF
TGTGCCACCAGTGATGAGACAGGGGGCCACAATCAGCCCCAGCATTTT
>TRBV6-1|.|many|TRBJ1-1
CASTWGRKAFF
TGTGCCAGCACCTGGGGCAGGAAAGCTTTCTTT
>TRBV9|.|many|TRBJ2-1
CASSAEGVLTGRIGEQFF
TGTGCCAGCAGCGCGGAGGGGGTTTTAACAGGGAGGATAGGGGAGCAGTTCTTC
>TRBV2|TRBD1|.|TRBJ1-2
CASRGQSPVSGYTF
TGTGCCAGCAGGGGACAGTCCCCGGTATCCGGCTACACCTTC
>TRBV6-1|TRBD1|many|TRBJ2-7
CASSDPDRTGRYEQYF
TGTGCCAGCAGTGACCCAGACCGGACAGGGAGATACGAGCAGTACTTC
>TRBV11-2|TRBD1|many|TRBJ2-5
CASSFRDRLETQYF
TGTGCCAGCAGCTTCCGGGACAGGCTTGAGACCCAGTACTTC
>TRBV13|.|few|TRBJ1-1
CASSAPSKGIEAFF
TGTGCCAGCAGCGCGCCTTCAAAGGGGATTGAAGCTTTCTTT
>TRBV12-5|.|many|TRBJ1-5
CASGLATVSPTHQPQHF
TGTGCTAGTGGTTTGGCAACCGTATCCCCGACGCATCAGCCCCAGCATTTT
>TRBV5-6|.|.|TRBJ1-2
CASSLTRQNYGYTF
TGTGCCAGCAGCTTGACGCGACAGAACTATGGCTACACCTTC
>TRBV9|TRBD2|few|TRBJ2-1
CASSGSGSANEQFF
TGTGCCAGCAGCGGTAGCGGGAGTGCGAATGAGCAGTTCTTC
>TRBV5-1|TRBD2|few|TRBJ2-1
CASSLEVVGLSYNEQFF
TGCGCCAGCAGCTTGGAGGTAGTGGGACTATCTTACAATGAGCAGTTCTTC
>TRBV6-1|.|few|TRBJ2-7
CAGSRPGLTYEQYF
TGTGCCGGCAGTCGGCCAGGGCTCACCTACGAGCAGTACTTC
>TRBV11-2|TRBD1|many|TRBJ2-7
CASSSSPQQGTYEQYF
TGTGCCAGCAGCTCTAGCCCCCAACAGGGGACCTACGAGCAGTACTTC
>TRBV11-3|.|many|TRBJ2-1
CASSFRERGEQFF
TGTGCCAGCAGCTTCCGCGAAAGGGGTGAGCAGTTCTTC
>TRBV11-2|TRBD2|many|TRBJ2-5
CASSYGGGQETQYF
TGTGCCAGCAGCTACGGGGGGGGCCAAGAGACCCAGTACTTC
>TRBV12-3/TRBV12-4|.|.|TRBJ2-3
CASKGPEGPSDTQYF
TGTGCCAGCAAAGGACCGGAGGGACCGTCCGATACGCAGTATTTT
>TRBV5-5|TRBD2|.|TRBJ2-5
CASSLRTSGIDMETQYF
TGTGCCAGCAGCTTAAGAACTAGCGGGATCGATATGGAGACCCAGTACTTC
>TRBV4-1|.|few|TRBJ2-7
CASSQGPLSVGEQYF
TGCGCCAGCAGCCAAGGACCCTTGTCAGTAGGCGAGCAGTACTTC
>TRBV5-6|TRBD1|many|TRBJ1-5
CASSRLGQANQPQHF
TGTGCCAGCAGCCGGCTGGGACAGGCCAATCAGCCCCAGCATTTT
>TRBV28|.|.|TRBJ1-2
CASAGLYPYGYTF
TGTGCCTCGGCCGGGTTGTATCCCTATGGCTACACCTTC
>TRBV6-4|.|few|TRBJ2-3
CASSEEVHTDTQYF
TGTGCCAGCAGTGAAGAGGTACACACAGATACGCAGTATTTT
>TRBV30|.|many|TRBJ1-1
CAWSGGAEAFF
TGTGCCTGGAGTGGAGGGGCTGAAGCTTTCTTT
>TRBV19|TRBD1|few|TRBJ1-5
CASKGQGASSQPQHF
TGTGCCAGTAAGGGACAGGGGGCGTCAAGTCAGCCCCAGCATTTT
>TRBV11-2|.|many|TRBJ1-1
CASSPGGVPLITEAFF
TGTGCCAGCAGTCCCGGAGGGGTCCCCTTGATCACTGAAGCTTTCTTT
>TRBV6-1|TRBD1|many|TRBJ1-6
CASKQGNSPLHF
TGTGCCAGCAAACAGGGGAATTCACCCCTCCACTTT
>TRBV20-1|.|.|TRBJ1-6
CSATPGVSGSPLHF
TGCAGTGCTACCCCGGGGGTCTCTGGGTCACCCCTCCACTTT
>TRBV27|.|few|TRBJ1-6
CASSLSPGADSPLHF
TGTGCCAGCAGTTTATCTCCAGGGGCGGATTCACCCCTCCACTTT
>TRBV6-2/TRBV6-3|TRBD2|.|TRBJ2-1
CASSYRSGREGYEQFF
TGTGCCAGCAGTTATAGGAGCGGGAGGGAAGGTTATGAGCAGTTCTTC